This paragraph covers one T cell receptor (beta chain) sequence. Its specificity is not known. This specimen belongs to a study of vaccination effects on CD4 cells after COVID-19. Study summary: All study participants received two doses of BNT162b2 or mRNA-1273 vaccine. Researchers reported culturing 2.1 million or so PBMC in each well, adding 10 IU/ml IL-2 and 10 ug/ml peptides. Study-wide results and limits: Healthy vaccinees' vaccine-induced clones included only 1 of 255 cross-reacting with common cold coronaviruses.

Sequenced by immunoSEQ multiplex PCR; TCRdb stores in-frame clones only, minus some. The sample lists 70,000 to 85,000 clones, 77% occurring once. Following 10 days of culture, CD4+ T cells were isolated. Cultures had half their medium replaced with IL-2 medium on days 3 and 7. Per the germline V gene, CDR1 is DFQATT and CDR2 is SNEGSKA (reference sequence). The CDR3 loop spans 11 amino acids. V shed 6 bases and J 6 bases; nucleotides not matched to a gene: 4. This receptor was taken from a human donor who received a COVID-19 vaccine. This chain uses TRBV20-1 with TRBJ1-2, with 7 positions matching TRBD1. This specimen consisted of CD4+ T cells from PBMCs cultured without peptide, obtained before COVID-19 vaccination. CDR3 DNA sequence: TGCAGTGCAGGGGGCGCCGATGGCTACACCTTC. Protein sequence: CSAGGADGYTF.